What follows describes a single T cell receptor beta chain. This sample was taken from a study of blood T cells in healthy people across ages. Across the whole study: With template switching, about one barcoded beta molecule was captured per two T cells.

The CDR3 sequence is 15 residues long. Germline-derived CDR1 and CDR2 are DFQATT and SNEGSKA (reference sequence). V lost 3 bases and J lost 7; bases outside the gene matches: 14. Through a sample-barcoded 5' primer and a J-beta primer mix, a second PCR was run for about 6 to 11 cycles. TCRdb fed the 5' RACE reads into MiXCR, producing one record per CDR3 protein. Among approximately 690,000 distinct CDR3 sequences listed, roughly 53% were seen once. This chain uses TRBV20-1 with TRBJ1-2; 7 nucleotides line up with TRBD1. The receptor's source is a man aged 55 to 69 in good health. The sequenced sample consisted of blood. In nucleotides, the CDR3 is TGCAGTGCTAGGGGGAGGGGGCGCTCCGCTAGTGGCTACACCTTC. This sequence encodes CSARGRGRSASGYTF.